This T cell receptor beta chain was identified in a study of vaccination and CD4 T cells after COVID-19. Study overall: Overlapping SARS-CoV-2, HCoV-NL63, HCoV-OC43 and HCoV-229E spike peptides were used to stimulate cells. Controls had a CEFX pool, an HIV-1 Nef pool, or no peptide added.

The sample's treatment: roughly nine-day PBMC culture with coronavirus spike peptide pools or control peptides (ViraFEST assay). With around 9.2 ug/ml peptide pools and roughly 10 IU/ml IL-2, PBMCs were cultured at about 1.9 million per well. As for this clonotype: Its antigen is still unknown.

Looked up from germline, CDR1 is SNHLY and CDR2 is FYNNEI. The ends lost 2 bases at V and 1 base at J; junction bases unmatched: 0. The CDR3 is made up of 15 amino acids. An Oncomine TCR Beta short-read assay was used to sequence the DNA from cultured CD4+ T cells. Once CD4+ T cells had been cultured, genomic DNA was extracted from them. TCRdb called the PCR reads again in MiXCR, with one record for every CDR3 protein. The sample includes around 17,000 distinct CDR3 sequences, just under 55% of them seen just once. Sequencing was carried out using CD4+ T cells from blood, cultured in vitro. The sequence was collected from a human donor who had recovered from COVID-19. This chain uses TRBV2 with TRBJ2-2; 8 bases agree with TRBD2. The CDR3 loop is CASSELAGNTGELFF. CDR3 coding DNA: TGTGCCAGCAGTGAACTAGCGGGGAACACCGGGGAGCTGTTTTTT.